This T cell receptor beta chain derives from a study of post-analysis software for immune sequencing data. Broader study findings: By F measure, strong co-clustering occurred among samples prepared in the same batch. Higher frequency in patients than in controls was seen for several TRBV segments, with TRBV5-6, TRBV5-1 and TRBV20-1 among them.

Unique-molecular-identifier-tagged TCR beta cDNA libraries were used. T cells numbering about 0.85 to 10 million yielded about 500,000 cDNA molecules. MiXCR was run by TCRdb on the PCR reads, yielding one entry per CDR3 protein. The data contain 170,000 or so distinct CDR3 sequences, roughly 31% of them singletons. CDR1 is SGHRS, CDR2 YFSETQ, per germline. Trimming left V 0 bases short and J 8 bases short, with 12 bases between. This CDR3 has 14 residues. About this clonotype itself: Its antigen is unknown.

The source of this sequence is a girl aged 5 to 17 with multiple sclerosis. The sequencing sample was made of blood. The J gene is TRBJ2-1, the V gene TRBV5-1; D gene ambiguous. CDR3 sequence (DNA): TGCGCCAGCAGCTTGGGGAACGGGTTGGATGAGCAGTTCTTC. It is translated as CASSLGNGLDEQFF.